This paragraph covers one T cell receptor (beta chain) sequence. The sample belongs to a study of blood T cell repertoires in COVID-19. For the study at large: PBMCs, B-cell-depleted T cells, or T cells were the source of the cDNA or gDNA that made up the material.

The assay was immunoSEQ multiplex PCR, and TCRdb's table has in-frame clones only and misses some. Found here are about 280,000 clones, roughly 87% of them singletons; the top ten hold 2.2%. CDR3 size: 13 residues. The V gene end was trimmed by 2 bases and the J gene end by 8 bases; junction bases not matched to a gene: 5. The V call is TRBV12-3 or TRBV12-4, the J call TRBJ1-2; 7 positions match TRBD1. The material sequenced was peripheral blood. The receptor comes from a woman aged 45-60 years who had recovered from COVID-19. The CDR3 DNA follows: TGTGCCAGCAGTTTAACAGGGGCAGGCGGCTACACCTTC. This sequence encodes CASSLTGAGGYTF.